Sequencing of this T cell receptor beta chain was carried out in a study of blood T cell repertoires in COVID-19. About the research overall: From the United States, Italy and Spain came samples of acute and convalescent COVID-19. In each case, the material was cDNA or gDNA derived from T cells, B-cell-depleted T cells, or PBMCs.

The Seattle site enrolled patients during active infection and followed them longitudinally. Germline loops: CDR1 LGHNT, CDR2 FRNRAP. The CDR3 is 16 residues long. V shed 0 bases, J shed 1 base, and the junction held 5 bases outside the gene matches. As processed by the authors: How many nucleated cells were present was estimated from reference gene primer amplification. The data were produced by immunoSEQ multiplex PCR, yet TCRdb's version contains in-frame clones alone and is incomplete. V, J and clone size are taken as reported in that table, and D and trimming were inferred from the DNA itself. There are about 300,000 clones in the sample; roughly nine tenths occur only once, and around 2.2% lies in the top ten.

The sample taken for sequencing was peripheral blood. V is TRBV12-5 and J is TRBJ1-2, with 7 bases aligning to TRBD1. The clonotype originates from a woman aged 30 to 39 with COVID-19, enrolled during active disease. DNA for the CDR3: TGTGCTAGTGGTTTGGTATTGGCAGGGGGTAACTATGGCTACACCTTC. Translated, it gives CASGLVLAGGNYGYTF.